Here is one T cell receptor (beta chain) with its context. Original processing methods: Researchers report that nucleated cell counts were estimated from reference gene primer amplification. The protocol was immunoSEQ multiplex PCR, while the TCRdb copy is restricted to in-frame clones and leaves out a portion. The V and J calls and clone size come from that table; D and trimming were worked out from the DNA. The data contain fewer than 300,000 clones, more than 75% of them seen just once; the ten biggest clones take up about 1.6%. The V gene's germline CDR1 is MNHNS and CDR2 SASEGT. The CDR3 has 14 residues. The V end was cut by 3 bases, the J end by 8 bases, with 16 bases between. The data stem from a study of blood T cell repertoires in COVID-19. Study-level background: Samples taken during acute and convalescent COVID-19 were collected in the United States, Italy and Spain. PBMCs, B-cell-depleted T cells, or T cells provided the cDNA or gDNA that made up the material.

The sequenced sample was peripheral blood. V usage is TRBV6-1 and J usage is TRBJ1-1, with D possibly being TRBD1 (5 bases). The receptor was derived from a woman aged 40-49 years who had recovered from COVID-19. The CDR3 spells CASSDRVASGEAFF. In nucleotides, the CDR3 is TGTGCCAGCAGTGACAGGGTCGCTAGCGGAGAAGCTTTCTTT.